What follows is one TCR beta chain and its context. Original processing methods: Estimated nucleated cell counts came from reference gene primer amplification. Method: immunoSEQ multiplex PCR; TCRdb's copy keeps in-frame clones and lacks some. Clonal size and the V and J genes are those of that table, whereas D and trimming came from the DNA. The sample shows about 170,000 clones, more than 75% of them seen only once. The sample comes from a study of blood T cell repertoires in COVID-19. CDR1 and CDR2 from the germline V gene are SGHVS and FQNEAQ. V lost 7 bases to trimming and J lost 0 bases; unmatched junction nucleotides: 6. The CDR3 spans 15 residues. In Seattle, patients joined the study during active infection and were tracked longitudinally.

This receptor was obtained from a man aged 55 to 69 with COVID-19, enrolled during active disease. Input material: peripheral blood. This chain joins TRBV7-8 and TRBJ1-5, with 7 positions matching TRBD1. The CDR3 DNA follows: TGTGCCAGCACCGGGACAGTAAGTAGCAATCAGCCCCAGCATTTT. Its translation: CASTGTVSSNQPQHF.